One sample yielded the 27 T cell receptor beta chains listed below, sequenced in a study of cytomegalovirus exposure and HLA in healthy donors. A multiplex PCR was run with 60 Vbeta primers and 13 Jbeta primers. Profiling relied on immunoSEQ multiplex PCR, and the TCRdb table lists in-frame clones only, not all of them. Here the sample spans roughly 100,000 clones, approximately 77% being singletons. Sequencing used PBMCs. These receptor sequences come from a woman in her 40s in good health and CMV-seronegative.

For the CDR3, the DNA is TGTGCCAGCAGTTCCGTTGAGACTAGTAGGTATGAGCAGTTCTTC. Residues: CASSSVETSRYEQFF. The V and J genes are TRBV27 and TRBJ2-1, with D perhaps matching TRBD2 (6 bases). Trimming pared 4 bases from V and 8 bases from J, leaving 18 bases between. Germline V gene sequence: CDR1 MNHEY, CDR2 SMNVEV (reference sequence). The CDR3 length is 15 residues.

The rearrangement links TRBV5-1 to TRBJ2-7, with TRBD1 matching 11 bases. The CDR3 sequence is 15 residues long. V dropped 3 bases and J dropped 5; count of bases not matched to a gene: 7. The germline V gene encodes CDR1 SGHRS and CDR2 YFSETQ. CDR3 sequence (DNA): TGCGCCAGCAGCTCGGGGACAGGGGGTATGGACGAGCAGTACTTC. This encodes CASSSGTGGMDEQYF.

On this clone itself: No conserved phenylalanine or tryptophan ends this CDR3, so it is likely a read error. The CDR3 loop reads CASSSITGGSYGYTV. CDR3 DNA: TGTGCCAGCAGCTCCATAACAGGGGGCAGCTATGGCTACACCGTC. V gene TRBV7-2 combines with J gene TRBJ1-2; 9 nucleotides agree with TRBD1. CDR1 SGHTA and CDR2 FQGNSA come from the germline V gene. This CDR3 spans 15 amino acids. J was trimmed by 4 bases and V by 4 bases; bases with no gene match: 7.

In this sample, this clone turned up a few times. The rearrangement links TRBV25-1 to TRBJ1-4; no firm D call. Trimming removed 4 bases at V and 10 bases at J, with 13 bases between. The CDR3 runs to 13 residues. Per germline, CDR1 MGHDK and CDR2 SYGVNS. The CDR3 DNA follows: TGTGCCAGCAGTGCATTGGGGAGGGTAAAACTGTTTTTT. Translated, it gives CASSALGRVKLFF.

This chain connects TRBV19 to TRBJ1-5; 7 nucleotides match TRBD1. The CDR3 is 15 amino acids. In germline, CDR1 is LNHDA, CDR2 SQIVND (reference sequence). The V gene end was trimmed by 0 bases and the J gene end by 7 bases; junction bases not matched to a gene: 6. The CDR3 region is CASSIERGHGQPQHF. The CDR3 DNA sequence: TGTGCCAGTAGTATAGAAAGGGGGCATGGACAGCCCCAGCATTTT. Drawing the rest from reference TRBV19 and TRBJ1-5, the complete variable domain is DGGITQSPKYLFRKEGQNVTLSCEQNLNHDAMYWYRQDPGQGLRLIYYSQIVNDFQKGDIAEGYSVSREKKESFPLTVTSAQKNPTAFYLCASSIERGHGQPQHFGDGTRLSIL.

This chain uses TRBV7-9 with TRBJ1-4; 8 nucleotides align to TRBD1. J lost 8 bases, V lost 2 bases, and 7 bases had no gene match. The CDR3 consists of 15 residues. Germline V CDR1 and CDR2: SEHNR, FQNEAQ (reference sequence). CDR3 nucleotides: TGTGCCAGCAGCTTACGGACAGGGACGGTGGAAAAACTGTTTTTT. It yields the protein CASSLRTGTVEKLFF.

The rearrangement links TRBV28 to TRBJ1-6; maybe TRBD1 (5 bases). Germline V gene lookup returns CDR1 MDHEN and CDR2 SYDVKM. With 6 bases removed from V and 7 bases from J, the gap between germline ends came to 16 bases. This CDR3 is 15 amino acids long. The CDR3 nucleotides are TGTGCCAGCAGACCCACGGGGGTTGGAAATTCACCCCTCCACTTT. It translates to CASRPTGVGNSPLHF.

The genes are TRBV27 and TRBJ2-1; 7 bases match TRBD2. J gave up 8 bases and V 8 bases, and 12 bases lay outside the gene matches. The CDR3 has 14 amino acids. Per germline, CDR1 MNHEY and CDR2 SMNVEV (reference sequence). The CDR3 is CASAGLVRSDEQFF. The CDR3 DNA reads as TGTGCCAGCGCCGGACTAGTCAGGTCCGATGAGCAGTTCTTC.

This rearrangement joins TRBV7-2 to TRBJ1-2; maybe TRBD1 (6 bases). The germline V gene has CDR1 SGHTA and CDR2 FQGNSA. V was clipped by 4 bases and J by 8 bases, with 17 bases between them. There are 14 residues in the CDR3. DNA of the CDR3: TGTGCCAGCAGCTCGTCCCAGGGGAGGGAAGGCTACACCTTC. It translates to CASSSSQGREGYTF. The complete variable domain, with remaining parts taken from reference TRBV7-2 and TRBJ1-2, reads GAGVSQSPSNKVTEKGKDVELRCDPISGHTALYWYRQSLGQGLEFLIYFQGNSAPDKSGLPSDRFSAERTGGSVSTLTIQRTQQEDSAVYLCASSSSQGREGYTFGSGTRLTVV.

The chain employs TRBV30 and TRBJ2-7; D might be TRBD1 (5 bases). Germline V lookup: CDR1 GTSNPN, CDR2 SVGIG (reference sequence). This CDR3 has 13 amino acids. V lost 5 bases, J lost 0 bases, and 11 bases lay in between. CDR3 DNA sequence: TGTGCCTGGGGGGCGGTCTCCTCCTACGAGCAGTACTTC. It codes for CAWGAVSSYEQYF.

The V call is TRBV7-9, the J call TRBJ1-2, with D tentatively TRBD1 (6 bases). V shed 5 bases and J shed 4 bases, with 14 bases lying between them. The germline CDR1 and CDR2 sequences are SEHNR and FQNEAQ (reference sequence). The CDR3 is made up of 14 amino acids. CDR3 protein: CASSVTGRSYGYTF. The CDR3 DNA is TGTGCCAGCAGCGTGACAGGCAGATCCTATGGCTACACCTTC.

This clone has a handful of counts. The chain links TRBV5-6 to TRBJ1-1, with D unclear. Trimming took off 0 bases at V and 1 base at J, with 7 bases between the two ends. From germline, CDR1 is SGHDT and CDR2 YYEEEE. The CDR3 runs to 14 residues. The CDR3 nucleotides read TGTGCCAGCAGCTTGGGGGCCGGGAACACTGAAGCTTTCTTT. Translation gives CASSLGAGNTEAFF.

The chain couples TRBV5-1 to TRBJ2-2; TRBD2 aligns across 9 bases. The trim removed 4 bases at V and 0 bases at J, leaving 7 bases unmatched. The CDR3 sequence is 17 residues long. CDR1 is SGHRS and CDR2 is YFSETQ in the germline V gene. This CDR3 is CASSPVAGGPNTGELFF. Here the CDR3 DNA reads TGCGCCAGCAGCCCAGTTGCGGGGGGGCCGAACACCGGGGAGCTGTTTTTT.

CDR3 amino acids: CASSLASQGYEQYF. Here the CDR3 DNA reads TGTGCCAGCAGCTTAGCCTCTCAGGGTTACGAGCAGTACTTC. V usage is TRBV7-9 and J usage is TRBJ2-7, with a possible D match to TRBD1 (5 bases). The CDR3 spans 14 residues. Trimming stripped 0 bases from V and 4 bases from J, with 10 bases between. Germline assignment: CDR1 SEHNR and CDR2 FQNEAQ (reference sequence).

The genes are TRBV4-2 and TRBJ1-3, with D unresolved. This CDR3 contains 15 residues. V was pared by 0 bases and J by 4 bases, with 10 bases between. Germline assignment: CDR1 LGHNA and CDR2 YNFKEQ. In DNA form, the CDR3 reads TGTGCCAGCAGCCAAGATCGTGTTCGGGGAAACACCATATATTTT. Residues: CASSQDRVRGNTIYF.

This clone was picked up one time. The chain joins TRBV29-1 to TRBJ1-5; the D gene is possibly TRBD1 (6 bases). Deletions cut 3 bases from V and 6 bases from J, with 12 bases between. The CDR3 sequence is 13 residues long. The V gene's germline CDR1 is SQVTM and CDR2 ANQGSEA. The CDR3 protein is CSVEIGRGQPQHF. The CDR3 DNA is TGCAGCGTTGAGATCGGCAGGGGTCAGCCCCAGCATTTT.

The CDR3 sequence: CASSSDNYEQYF. DNA for the CDR3: TGCGCCAGCAGCTCCGACAACTACGAGCAGTACTTC. This chain uses TRBV5-1 with TRBJ2-7, with D hard to call. Germline CDR1 SGHRS, CDR2 YFSETQ. V lost 3 bases and J 3 bases, leaving 7 bases between the germline ends. The CDR3 extends over 12 amino acids.

The V call is TRBV5-6, the J call TRBJ2-1; D might be TRBD2 (5 bases). Germline loops: CDR1 SGHDT, CDR2 YYEEEE. The V end was cut by 2 bases, the J end by 9 bases, with 12 bases between. CDR3 length: 13 amino acids. The CDR3 DNA is TGTGCCAGCAGCTTCGGTCGCGGGCTTGAGCAGTTCTTC. Amino acids: CASSFGRGLEQFF.

The chain links TRBV2 to TRBJ2-7; maybe TRBD2 (6 bases). The CDR3 sequence is 21 residues long. Trimming left V 10 bases short and J 4 bases short, with 41 bases between. The germline gives CDR1 SNHLY, CDR2 FYNNEI. Here the CDR3 reads CAIKGALATSTTPNHRYEQYF. The DNA of the CDR3 is TGTGCCATCAAAGGAGCACTAGCCACTTCTACTACCCCGAACCACCGTTACGAGCAGTACTTC. Full variable domain (outside the CDR3, taken from reference TRBV2 and TRBJ2-7): EPEVTQTPSHQVTQMGQEVILRCVPISNHLYFYWYRQILGQKVEFLVSFYNNEISEKSEIFDDQFSVERPDGSNFTLKIRSTKLEDSAMYFCAIKGALATSTTPNHRYEQYFGPGTRLTVT.

This clone showed up just a few times. This chain connects TRBV19 to TRBJ2-7, with 7 bases aligning to TRBD2. The CDR3 length is 17 residues. CDR1 and CDR2 (germline): LNHDA, SQIVND (reference sequence). Trimming at V came to 4 bases and at J to 2 bases, leaving 14 bases not matched to a gene. CDR3: CASSTHRGGGRPYEQYF. For the CDR3, the DNA is TGTGCCAGTAGTACCCACCGCGGCGGGGGAAGACCCTACGAGCAGTACTTC. Filled out from reference TRBV19 and TRBJ2-7, the complete variable domain reads DGGITQSPKYLFRKEGQNVTLSCEQNLNHDAMYWYRQDPGQGLRLIYYSQIVNDFQKGDIAEGYSVSREKKESFPLTVTSAQKNPTAFYLCASSTHRGGGRPYEQYFGPGTRLTVT.

This sequence joins TRBV7-8 and TRBJ2-5; D perhaps matches TRBD2 (5 bases). The V gene lost 7 bases and the J gene lost 2 bases, with 14 bases spanning the gap. The CDR3 has 14 residues. Germline V gene lookup returns CDR1 SGHVS and CDR2 FQNEAQ. CDR3 amino acids: CASTPSRTQETQYF. The CDR3 region has the DNA TGTGCCAGCACCCCGTCCCGGACTCAAGAGACCCAGTACTTC. Full variable domain (missing parts from reference TRBV7-8 and TRBJ2-5): GAGVSQSPRYKVAKRGQDVALRCDPISGHVSLFWYQQALGQGPEFLTYFQNEAQLDKSGLPSDRFFAERPEGSVSTLKIQRTQQEDSAVYLCASTPSRTQETQYFGPGTRLLVL.

V and J are TRBV7-9 and TRBJ1-6; 7 bases align to TRBD1. The CDR3 has 13 amino acids. Unmatched junction bases numbered 10, after V lost 5 bases and J lost 15 bases. The germline V gene has CDR1 SEHNR and CDR2 FQNEAQ (reference sequence). The CDR3 here is CASSGRDSVRLHF. CDR3 DNA sequence: TGTGCCAGCAGCGGCCGGGACAGTGTTCGCCTCCACTTT.

The rearrangement uses TRBV11-3 and TRBJ1-1; D not certain. The V end was cut by 3 bases, the J end by 4 bases, with 6 bases between. This CDR3 is 12 amino acids long. Germline V gene lookup returns CDR1 SGHNT and CDR2 YENEEA. DNA for the CDR3: TGTGCCAGCAGCTTCTCGGGCACTGAAGCTTTCTTT. Translating gives CASSFSGTEAFF.

The chain employs TRBV5-1 and TRBJ2-2; TRBD2 matches 10 bases. Germline V CDR1 and CDR2: SGHRS, YFSETQ. Trimming cost V 0 bases and J 0 bases; bases outside gene matches: 2. CDR3 size: 17 residues. The CDR3: CASSLERGGANTGELFF. Here the CDR3 DNA reads TGCGCCAGCAGCTTGGAGCGGGGGGGCGCGAACACCGGGGAGCTGTTTTTT.

This clone was picked up one time. The genes are TRBV5-6 and TRBJ2-1; D is possibly TRBD2 (6 bases). V was cut by 4 bases and J by 0 bases, with 14 bases left in between. CDR3 length: 16 residues. Germline V gives CDR1 SGHDT, CDR2 YYEEEE. The CDR3 coding sequence is TGTGCCAGCAGCCGATTTAGCGGAAGCTCCTACAATGAGCAGTTCTTC. Translating it yields CASSRFSGSSYNEQFF.

This clone was observed a single time. The chain carries TRBV27 and TRBJ2-3; 10 bases match TRBD1. CDR3 length: 14 residues. V lost 5 bases to trimming and J lost 5 bases; unmatched junction nucleotides: 4. CDR1 and CDR2 from the germline V gene are MNHEY and SMNVEV (reference sequence). The DNA of the CDR3 is TGTGCCAGCAGTCCCGGGACAGGGGTAGATACGCAGTATTTT. The encoded protein is CASSPGTGVDTQYF.

The V gene is TRBV6-1, the J gene TRBJ1-2; TRBD1 is a possible D gene (5 bases). The V gene's germline CDR1 is MNHNS and CDR2 SASEGT. Trimming removed 6 bases at V and 2 bases at J, with 13 bases between. CDR3 length: 14 amino acids. The CDR3 DNA follows: TGTGCCAGCAGGGAGGGGCCGGGAAACTATGGCTACACCTTC. Protein product: CASREGPGNYGYTF.